The text below deals with one T cell receptor (beta chain). In this sample, this clonotype turned up a few times. No cognate antigen has been identified for it. Qualities for individual bases were not recorded, and no much larger clone is one base off. This sample stems from a study of blood T cells in healthy people across ages (dated by TCRdb to about 2015). Context from the whole study: In model experiments, template switching captured roughly one uniquely barcoded TCR beta cDNA molecule for every two T cells. Donors were grouped into four age groups: young (average approximately 16 years), middle-aged (about 40), aged (roughly 62) and long-lived (around 82). To avoid experimental bias, donors of different ages were spread randomly across the sequencing lanes. Age-related changes in TCR beta repertoire diversity were measured in the study by deep sequencing normalized with unique cDNA molecular identifiers. Two additional independent replicas of 1 million unique cDNA reads from the same blood draw were analyzed for two donors (one aged 18 to 30 and one aged 80 or older). General conclusions and limits of the study: Conclusive comparison of naive and antigen-experienced compartments was prevented by the profiling of bulk unsorted PBMCs. Compared with the aged group, more naive CD4+ T cells, fewer expanded clones and increased TCR diversity were shown by the long-lived group, suggesting age selection. As age increased, observed TCR beta diversity per million T cells dropped in a roughly linear way, and a significant reduction was already evident by age roughly 36. The CMV infection status of donors was not known, potentially confounding age-related changes in expanded clonotypes. Estimates of total diversity from one million sequenced T cells were regarded as lower bounds and underestimates. The percentage of naive T cells measured by flow cytometry correlated strongly with observed TCR beta diversity.

The roughly 42 donors, aged 6 to 90 years, were systemically healthy Caucasian individuals from Russia. Around 10 milliliters of peripheral blood were collected from each donor into EDTA-treated Vacutainer tubes. Ficoll-Paque density-gradient centrifugation was used to isolate PBMCs, with at least 6.5 million per sample. Trizol reagent was used to extract total RNA from PBMCs, with at least 6 micrograms per sample. Naive CD45RAhigh/CD27high T cell percentages were measured by flow cytometry on a PBMC aliquot from every donor. Library preparation used 5' RACE. Sequenced using an Illumina HiSeq 2500. The second PCR ran for roughly 7 to 12 cycles and used a J-beta primer mix along with a sample-barcoded 5' primer. Each TCR beta cDNA molecule received a unique molecular identifier from a template-switch 5' adaptor carrying 12 random nucleotides. Each sample yielded at least 2.5 million CDR3-containing paired-end reads. First-strand cDNA was synthesized from all RNA with the Mint cDNA synthesis kit, primed by a TRBC-specific oligonucleotide. Following uracil-DNA glycosylase treatment, a first 18-cycle PCR with universal primers M1SS and BC2_uni_R was performed on all cDNA. On the authors' methods: Each sample was normalized by randomly selecting 1 million high-quality reads, each carrying a distinct molecular identifier. Instead of being binned into consensus sequences, reads that shared molecular identifiers were thrown out. MiTCR, with a Q25 quality threshold and the strictest error-elimination algorithm, was used for CDR3 identification, clonotype clustering and error correction. A nonparametric unseen species model using Euler transformation provided a lower-bound estimate of total TCR beta diversity. TCRdb reworked the public reads: Q25 trimming with fastp, MiXCR clone assembly, productive beta chains retained. Each CDR3 protein gets just one entry, which takes the most common genes and DNA from the rows behind it. The V and J calls reflect TCRdb's pipeline rather than the authors' work. The sample contains roughly 1.6 million distinct CDR3 sequences, approximately 32% of them found a single time. The ten biggest clones cover 11% of the sample.

The source of this sequence is a woman aged 25 to 39 in good health. Material for sequencing was blood.

In nucleotide form, the sequence is TGCAGTGCTAGTTTAACAAGGGGAACAGAAGAGCAGTACTTC. It specifies CSASLTRGTEEQYF. The V and J segments used are TRBV20-1 and TRBJ2-7; TRBD1 could be the D gene, as 5 bases match. From a lookup of the germline V gene (reference sequence), CDR1 and CDR2 are DFQATT and SNEGSKA. At the junction V is shortened by 3 bases and J by 7 bases, with 19 bases in between. From cysteine to phenylalanine, the CDR3 is 14 amino acids long. Only the CDR3 DNA is retained, 42 bases long and in frame from the first base.